This T cell receptor beta chain came from a study of blood T cells in healthy people across ages. Study results and limitations: With unsorted PBMCs, a conclusive comparison of naive versus antigen-experienced cells was not possible. Getting older went along with TCR beta diversity per million T cells dropping roughly linearly.

Through a sample-barcoded 5' primer and a J-beta primer mix, a second PCR was run for roughly 7 to 12 cycles. Unique molecular identifiers of 12 random nucleotides labeled each cDNA. MiXCR, applied by TCRdb to the 5' RACE reads, yields one record per CDR3 protein. The sample includes about 600,000 distinct CDR3 sequences, about 45% of them seen just once. Comments on this clonotype: Its antigen is undetermined.

They isolated at least 6 million PBMCs from each sample. The clonotype originates from a man older than 75 in good health. Material for sequencing was blood.

The CDR3 loop reads CAISERSANTGELFF. CDR3 nucleotide sequence: TGTGCCATCAGTGAGCGGTCCGCGAACACCGGGGAGCTGTTTTTT. The V gene is TRBV10-3, the J gene TRBJ2-2; D not certain. Deletions cut 2 bases from V and 0 bases from J, with 7 bases between. Germline V gives CDR1 ENHRY, CDR2 SYGVKD. The CDR3 consists of 15 residues.